Below, one TCR beta chain is given with its context. The antigen is not known. The protocol was immunoSEQ multiplex PCR, while the TCRdb copy is restricted to in-frame clones and leaves out a portion. The sample has some 1,600,000 clones, roughly 98% seen once; the top ten hold about 0.45%. Per germline, CDR1 SEHNR and CDR2 FQNEAQ (reference sequence). The V end lost 6 bases, the J end lost 0 bases, and 18 bases lay between the germline ends. The CDR3 is 17 residues long. This sample is drawn from a study of shared clonotypes between healthy human individuals. Study-wide findings and caveats: Rarefaction exposed incomplete sorted-subset sequencing despite large depth. Non-shared clonotypes displayed generation probabilities falling below those of clonotypes present in all four donors. When naive CD4 clonotypes were compared across a handful of donors, around 5% were shared.

Donors included only healthy HIV-negative adults lacking recent acute infections or vaccinations. Sequencing was carried out using naive CD4+ T cells sorted from blood. Subset specified: CD45RA+ positively selected. V gene TRBV7-9 combines with J gene TRBJ2-1, with a possible D match to TRBD2 (6 bases). The origin of this receptor is a man younger than 40 in good health. In DNA, the CDR3 is TGTGCCAGCAGTGTTAGCGGAGGAGTGAGCTCCTACAATGAGCAGTTCTTC. Residues: CASSVSGGVSSYNEQFF. The full variable domain, with the rest looked up from reference TRBV7-9 and TRBJ2-1, is DTGVSQNPRHKITKRGQNVTFRCDPISEHNRLYWYRQTLGQGPEFLTYFQNEAQLEKSRLLSDRFSAERPKGSFSTLEIQRTEQGDSAMYLCASSVSGGVSSYNEQFFGPGTRLTVL.